This TCR beta chain came from a study of T-cell memory formation after mild COVID-19. Study-wide background: TCR clustering was largely donor specific.

One entry per CDR3 protein results from TCRdb running MiXCR on the 5' RACE reads. The sample holds some 410,000 distinct CDR3 sequences, about 25% seen once. About this clonotype itself: Its antigen is as yet unknown.

Overall study results and limits: While clones contracting from day 15 to 85 were balanced between CD4 and CD8, later expanders leaned CD4+. There were some responding clones in pre-infection memory, which suggested that cross-reactive memory had joined.

Germline values: CDR1 MGHRA, CDR2 YSYEKL. The CDR3 is made up of 14 amino acids. V dropped 4 bases and J dropped 6; count of bases not matched to a gene: 7. The V and J genes are TRBV4-1 and TRBJ1-1; 8 nucleotides align to TRBD1. Sequenced sample: PBMCs or a T cell subset sorted from them (not recorded which). The clonotype was recovered from an adult woman who had mild COVID-19 (a few samples of this study predate the infection). Cell type and time point are not known. DNA for the CDR3: TGCGCCAGCAGCCTTTTGGACAGGGAGTCTGAAGCTTTCTTT. Encoded protein: CASSLLDRESEAFF.